Shown below are 30 T cell receptor beta chains from a single sample sequenced in a study of T-cell reconstitution after alpha-beta-depleted transplantation in children. Unique molecular identifiers were built into the TCRbeta library. MiXCR, applied by TCRdb to the PCR reads, yields one record per CDR3 protein. The sample comprises 600,000 to 800,000 distinct CDR3 sequences, around 14% of which are singletons, and around 0.76% rests with the top ten. The sample consisted of PBMCs, taken before TCRalphabeta/CD19-depleted stem cell transplant. Receptors originate from a girl aged 2 to 10 with congenital amegakaryocytic thrombocytopenia, due to receive a stem cell transplant.

This clonotype was seen ten or more times. This chain links TRBV29-1 with TRBJ2-7, with D hard to call. There are 11 residues in the CDR3. Germline V gene sequence: CDR1 SQVTM, CDR2 ANQGSEA. Trimming removed 4 bases at V and 5 bases at J, with 9 bases between. The CDR3 region is CSVVIWDEQYF. The CDR3 nucleotides are TGCAGCGTTGTGATATGGGACGAGCAGTACTTC.

V gene TRBV7-9 combines with J gene TRBJ1-4, with D uncertain. The germline gives CDR1 SEHNR, CDR2 FQNEAQ (reference sequence). The CDR3 extends over 14 amino acids. Trimming took 4 bases from V and 8 from J, leaving 14 bases between them. This chain's CDR3 is CASSSVGGSEKLFF. The CDR3 nucleotides read TGTGCCAGCAGCTCCGTGGGAGGGAGCGAAAAACTGTTTTTT.

This clonotype was detected once. CDR3 bases: TGTGCCAGCATCAAGGCTAGCGGGACCTTCTCCTACAATGAGCAGTTCTTC. Its protein is CASIKASGTFSYNEQFF. The rearrangement uses TRBV27 and TRBJ2-1; 9 positions agree with TRBD2. Germline values: CDR1 MNHEY, CDR2 SMNVEV (reference sequence). This CDR3 is built from 17 residues. V was pared by 7 bases and J by 0 bases, with 10 bases of the junction left unmatched.

Ten or more counts support this clonotype. This sequence joins TRBV15 and TRBJ2-1; 8 bases agree with TRBD2. CDR1 is LNHNV, CDR2 YYDKDF, per germline (reference sequence). CDR3 length equals 15 residues. The J segment lost 0 bases and the V segment lost 9 bases, leaving 7 bases of the junction unmatched. CDR3 coding DNA: TGTGCCACACTAGCGGCTACGAGCTCCTACAATGAGCAGTTCTTC. Its protein is CATLAATSSYNEQFF.

This clonotype showed up many times. The V call is TRBV30, the J call TRBJ2-3; D ambiguous. From germline, CDR1 is GTSNPN and CDR2 SVGIG (reference sequence). The CDR3 runs to 13 residues. The V gene lost 2 bases and the J gene lost 4 bases, with 10 bases spanning the gap. The CDR3 protein is CAWSTIGADTQYF. The CDR3 coding sequence is TGTGCCTGGAGTACGATTGGGGCAGATACGCAGTATTTT.

Remarks on this clonotype: A read error may explain this, as a much larger clone is one base away. Because the CDR3 is missing its conserved closing phenylalanine or tryptophan, this is likely a read error. The CDR3, as DNA: TGCAGCGGTGGTGATTCCGGGGAGCTGTTTTTG. Amino acid sequence: CSGGDSGELFL. The J gene is TRBJ2-2, the V gene TRBV29-1; D gene unclear. The V gene's germline CDR1 is SQVTM and CDR2 ANQGSEA. Between the trimmed V and J ends, which lost 7 bases and 6 bases, there was a span of 9 bases. This CDR3 has 11 amino acids.

This clonotype appeared many times. This chain uses TRBV7-2 with TRBJ2-3, with TRBD2 as a possible D gene (5 bases). Germline CDR1 is SGHTA and CDR2 is FQGNSA. With 1 base removed from V and 3 bases from J, the gap between germline ends came to 14 bases. The CDR3 is 16 residues long. CDR3 sequence reads: CASSLVEGVGTDTQYF. CDR3 nucleotide sequence: TGTGCCAGCAGCTTAGTCGAGGGAGTGGGTACAGATACGCAGTATTTT.

This chain connects TRBV29-1 to TRBJ1-2; D remains unclear. CDR1 is SQVTM and CDR2 is ANQGSEA in the germline V gene. CDR3 size: 12 residues. Trimming shortened V by 3 bases and J by 6 bases, and 11 bases separated the two germline ends. The CDR3, as DNA: TGCAGCGTTGAGCGGCAGGTCGATGGCTACACCTTC. As protein: CSVERQVDGYTF. The whole variable domain, filled in from reference TRBV29-1 and TRBJ1-2, reads SAVISQKPSRDICQRGTSLTIQCQVDSQVTMMFWYRQQPGQSLTLIATANQGSEATYESGFVIDKFPISRPNLTFSTLTVSNMSPEDSSIYLCSVERQVDGYTFGSGTRLTVV.

This clonotype showed up many times. The rearrangement uses TRBV20-1 and TRBJ2-1; D gene unclear. CDR1 is DFQATT, CDR2 SNEGSKA, per germline (reference sequence). The CDR3 extends over 15 amino acids. V lost 1 base, J lost 2 bases, and 12 bases lay in between. The CDR3 reads CSARVPARAYNEQFF. The CDR3 DNA is TGCAGTGCTAGAGTCCCAGCAAGGGCCTACAATGAGCAGTTCTTC.

V usage is TRBV28 and J usage is TRBJ2-5; D remains ambiguous. The ends were cut back, 4 bases at V and 0 bases at J, with 9 bases in the middle. The CDR3 sequence is 14 residues long. Germline V gene data show CDR1 as MDHEN and CDR2 as SYDVKM. This chain's CDR3 is CASSSRRYQETQYF. As DNA, the CDR3 is TGTGCCAGCAGTTCCCGCAGGTACCAAGAGACCCAGTACTTC.

This clonotype showed up many times. This chain links TRBV12-3 or TRBV12-4 with TRBJ2-1; TRBD1 matches 8 bases. With 4 bases clipped from V and 3 bases from J, the junction kept 8 bases outside the gene matches. This CDR3 is built from 16 residues. The CDR3 loop reads CASSSGQGVGYNEQFF. CDR3 sequence (DNA): TGTGCCAGCAGTTCAGGACAGGGTGTGGGCTACAATGAGCAGTTCTTC.

This clonotype was seen more than once but under ten times. The chain combines TRBV7-2 with TRBJ2-3; TRBD2 might be the D (7 bases). The CDR3 consists of 17 residues. V lost 5 bases and J 3 bases, leaving 21 bases between the germline ends. Germline assignment: CDR1 SGHTA and CDR2 FQGNSA. CDR3 in DNA: TGTGCCAGCAGCCACACGGGGGGCGGGTTGGTAACAGATACGCAGTATTTT. Amino acid sequence: CASSHTGGGLVTDTQYF.

This clonotype was seen ten or more times. This chain uses TRBV4-2 with TRBJ2-7, with a tentative D call TRBD2 (6 bases). The V and J ends lost 6 bases and 2 bases respectively, with 8 bases between them. The CDR3 is made up of 12 amino acids. In germline, CDR1 is LGHNA, CDR2 YNFKEQ. DNA for the CDR3: TGTGCCAGCAGGGGACTTACCTACGAGCAGTACTTC. Residues: CASRGLTYEQYF.

This clonotype was recorded at least ten times. The chain combines TRBV10-3 with TRBJ2-1, with TRBD2 identical over 15 bases. Germline V CDR1 and CDR2: ENHRY, SYGVKD. The CDR3 spans 14 residues. V gave up 10 bases and J gave up 8 bases; unmatched junction bases: 6. As DNA, the CDR3 is TGTGCCAGCCGGGGGACTAGCGGGAGGTATGAGCAGTTCTTC. Residues: CASRGTSGRYEQFF.

Many counts were recorded for this clonotype. This chain uses TRBV4-1 with TRBJ1-5, with 9 bases fitting TRBD1. The CDR3 spans 14 residues. The ends lost 3 bases at V and 4 bases at J; junction bases unmatched: 1. In germline, CDR1 is MGHRA, CDR2 YSYEKL. The CDR3 region is CASSQTGGNQPQHF. CDR3 nucleotide sequence: TGCGCCAGCAGCCAGACAGGGGGGAATCAGCCCCAGCATTTT.

The sample holds a few counts of this clonotype. The chain joins TRBV4-1 to TRBJ2-7, with D possibly TRBD2 on 5 matching bases. CDR1 and CDR2 (germline): MGHRA, YSYEKL. The CDR3 totals 14 residues. Trimming took off 0 bases at V and 3 bases at J, with 9 bases between the two ends. The CDR3 protein is CASSQDRGGYEQYF. Here the CDR3 DNA reads TGCGCCAGCAGCCAAGACCGTGGAGGCTACGAGCAGTACTTC.

In its sample, this clonotype was seen many times. V usage is TRBV27 and J usage is TRBJ1-4, with 9 bases that match TRBD1. The CDR3 covers 13 residues. With V trimmed by 2 bases and J by 8 bases, 0 bases remained unmatched. Germline assignment: CDR1 MNHEY and CDR2 SMNVEV (reference sequence). The CDR3 DNA reads as TGTGCCAGCAGTTTAGGGACAGGGGAAAAACTGTTTTTT. Translated, it gives CASSLGTGEKLFF.

This clonotype has a count of ten or more. The chain is built from TRBV6-1 and TRBJ2-5; D remains ambiguous. The CDR3 runs 15 residues. Germline CDR1 is MNHNS and CDR2 is SASEGT. Trimming removed 5 bases at V and 0 bases at J, with 13 bases between. The CDR3 nucleotides are TGTGCCAGCAGTCCCAGTTCGGTCTACCAAGAGACCCAGTACTTC. This encodes CASSPSSVYQETQYF.

The sample holds many counts of this clonotype. The genes are TRBV5-1 and TRBJ2-5; TRBD1 or TRBD2 may be the D gene (5 bases each). The germline V gene encodes CDR1 SGHRS and CDR2 YFSETQ. Trimming stripped 6 bases from V and 3 bases from J, with 12 bases between. The CDR3 is made up of 13 amino acids. This chain's CDR3 is CASTSGTKETQYF. The CDR3 bases are TGCGCCAGCACCTCCGGGACGAAAGAGACCCAGTACTTC.

The sample holds many counts of this clonotype. This chain joins TRBV29-1 and TRBJ2-1; D not resolved. Trimming removed 4 bases at V and 6 bases at J, with 13 bases between. Per the germline V gene, CDR1 is SQVTM and CDR2 is ANQGSEA. The CDR3 is made up of 13 amino acids. The CDR3 DNA follows: TGCAGCGTTGGAGGTGCTGGAATCAATGAGCAGTTCTTC. As protein: CSVGGAGINEQFF.

This clonotype was counted at least ten times. J is TRBJ2-7 and V is TRBV6-1; possible D gene TRBD2, 6 bases. V was pared by 6 bases and J by 2 bases, with 17 bases between. Germline CDR1 is MNHNS and CDR2 is SASEGT. CDR3 size: 15 residues. CDR3: CASSPWRAAPYEQYF. The DNA of the CDR3 is TGTGCCAGCAGCCCGTGGAGGGCGGCACCCTACGAGCAGTACTTC.

This clonotype was counted many times. The V call is TRBV10-3, the J call TRBJ2-7; either TRBD1 or TRBD2 may fit D (6 bases each). This CDR3 comprises 17 residues. V dropped 7 bases and J dropped 2 bases, with 24 bases sitting between them. The germline V gene has CDR1 ENHRY and CDR2 SYGVKD. This CDR3 is CAINHSTGGDYTYEQYF. In DNA form, the CDR3 reads TGTGCCATCAACCATTCGACAGGAGGGGATTATACCTACGAGCAGTACTTC.

This clonotype was counted ten times or more. The chain recombines TRBV1 with TRBJ2-2. TRBV1 counts as a pseudogene. The CDR3 runs to 13 residues. Written as DNA, the CDR3 is TGCACCAGCAGCCACAGGAACACCGGGGAGCTGTTTTTT. This encodes CTSSHRNTGELFF.

This sequence joins TRBV29-1 and TRBJ1-5; TRBD1 aligns across 9 bases. V lost 5 bases and J lost 4; bases outside the gene matches: 3. Germline V gives CDR1 SQVTM, CDR2 ANQGSEA. The CDR3 contains 13 residues. The CDR3 coding sequence is TGCAGCGTTAGGACAGGGGATAATCAGCCCCAGCATTTT. Translation gives CSVRTGDNQPQHF.

This chain joins TRBV20-1 and TRBJ2-5; 11 bases are shared with TRBD2. Germline CDR1 reads DFQATT; CDR2 reads SNEGSKA (reference sequence). This CDR3 has 15 amino acids. Trimming at V came to 0 bases and at J to 6 bases, leaving 6 bases not matched to a gene. CDR3: CSARDFTSGGKTQYF. The CDR3 nucleotides are TGCAGTGCTAGAGATTTCACTAGCGGGGGAAAGACCCAGTACTTC.

This clonotype showed up many times. The chain is built from TRBV28 and TRBJ2-3; the match to TRBD1 covers 7 bases. The CDR3 consists of 12 residues. Germline CDR1 reads MDHEN; CDR2 reads SYDVKM. Losses at the gene ends were 7 bases for V and 10 bases for J; bases not matched to a gene: 8. The CDR3 sequence: CASISRQGPQYF. The CDR3 region has the DNA TGTGCCAGCATCTCTCGACAGGGTCCGCAGTATTTT.

This clonotype was found many times. The chain combines TRBV5-5 with TRBJ2-6; unclear D gene. The length of the CDR3 is 15 residues. Germline CDR1 is SGHKS and CDR2 is YYEKEE (reference sequence). V lost 3 bases and J lost 2, with 9 bases in between. The CDR3 DNA reads TGTGCCAGCAGCTATAAGGGTGCTGGGGCCAACGTCCTGACTTTC. Translation: CASSYKGAGANVLTF.

This clonotype was picked up a small number of times. The CDR3 DNA reads TGTGCCAGCAGCTTTTACAGGAACGTTTACAATGAGCAGTTCTTC. Its translation: CASSFYRNVYNEQFF. V usage is TRBV5-8 and J usage is TRBJ2-1; possible D gene TRBD1, 5 bases. CDR3 length: 15 amino acids. V lost 2 bases and J lost 4, with 13 bases in between. Germline V gives CDR1 SGHTS, CDR2 YDEGEE.

In this sample, this clonotype turned up many times. In nucleotides, the CDR3 is TGCAGCGTTCGGGACAGCTATGGCTACACCTTC. It codes for CSVRDSYGYTF. The chain joins TRBV29-1 to TRBJ1-2, with TRBD1 identical over 7 bases. J gave up 4 bases and V 5 bases, and 1 base lay outside the gene matches. CDR1 and CDR2 (germline): SQVTM, ANQGSEA. This CDR3 spans 11 amino acids.

In its sample, this clonotype was seen a few times. V and J are TRBV11-2 and TRBJ1-1; D is unresolved. V shed 2 bases and J shed 1 base, with 2 bases lying between them. This CDR3 has 12 residues. CDR1 is SGHAT and CDR2 is FQNNGV in the germline V gene. CDR3 DNA sequence: TGTGCCAGCAGCTTAAGGAACACTGAAGCTTTCTTT. Translated, it gives CASSLRNTEAFF.